This TCR beta chain originates from a study of STAT5B mutations in CD4+ large granular lymphocyte leukemia. Points from the study as a whole: Approximately 25% of private leukemic clonotypes occurred rarely in other patients' non-leukemic repertoires. TRBV06-family usage was enriched in top patient clones (8/27) versus controls (2/35).

This clone was observed a single time. What it binds is not known. V was trimmed by 0 bases and J by 5 bases, leaving 7 bases between them. The CDR3 totals 13 residues. Per the germline V gene, CDR1 is LNHDA and CDR2 is SQIVND (reference sequence). Method: immunoSEQ multiplex PCR; TCRdb's copy keeps in-frame clones and lacks some. Among around 35,000 clones listed, 68% were seen once. The sample was CD4+ T cells from blood buffy coats. The J gene is TRBJ1-2, the V gene TRBV19; no clear D gene. The TCR comes from a human donor in good health. The CDR3 sequence is CASSIDLLYGYTF. In DNA form, the CDR3 reads TGTGCCAGTAGTATAGATCTCCTATATGGCTACACCTTC.